The 5 T cell receptor beta chains below were found in one sample sequenced in a study of blood T cell repertoires in COVID-19. Assay used: immunoSEQ multiplex PCR; TCRdb lists only in-frame clones, some missing. The sample carries more than 70,000 clones, about 86% recorded once. Input material: peripheral blood. These receptors originate from a woman of 80 years or more in a cohort sampled during active or convalescent COVID-19.

V is TRBV3-1 (or the pseudogene TRBV3-2) and J is TRBJ1-6; D not certain. The germline V gene encodes CDR1 LGHDT and CDR2 YNNKEL (reference sequence). The CDR3 is 17 residues long. V shed 1 base and J shed 0 bases, with 10 bases lying between them. For the CDR3, the DNA is TGTGCCAGCAGCCAAGCTCCGAGGTTCTCCTATAATTCACCCCTCCACTTT. As protein: CASSQAPRFSYNSPLHF.

A single count supports this clone. J is TRBJ1-4 and V is TRBV2; no firm D call. The germline V gene has CDR1 SNHLY and CDR2 FYNNEI. Trimming removed 8 bases from V and 5 bases from J, with 15 bases in between. The CDR3 is made up of 14 amino acids. CDR3 sequence reads: CASDRGALNEKLFF. DNA for the CDR3: TGTGCCAGCGATAGAGGCGCCTTGAATGAAAAACTGTTTTTT. The full variable domain, completed using reference TRBV2 and TRBJ1-4, is EPEVTQTPSHQVTQMGQEVILRCVPISNHLYFYWYRQILGQKVEFLVSFYNNEISEKSEIFDDQFSVERPDGSNFTLKIRSTKLEDSAMYFCASDRGALNEKLFFGSGTQLSVL.

The V and J genes are TRBV10-3 and TRBJ1-1, with D maybe TRBD1 (6 bases). Per germline, CDR1 ENHRY and CDR2 SYGVKD. Trimming pared 4 bases from V and 0 bases from J, leaving 9 bases between. This CDR3 contains 14 residues. The CDR3 region is CAISAGQLNTEAFF. In DNA form, the CDR3 reads TGTGCCATCAGTGCTGGACAGCTGAACACTGAAGCTTTCTTT.

The gene calls are TRBV19 and TRBJ1-5; D remains unclear. The CDR3 has 14 amino acids. Trimming removed 7 bases at V and 2 bases at J, with 12 bases between. Germline assignment: CDR1 LNHDA and CDR2 SQIVND (reference sequence). This CDR3 reads CASTELLRNQPQHF. Written as DNA, the CDR3 is TGTGCCAGTACCGAACTACTACGCAATCAGCCCCAGCATTTT.

This chain links TRBV10-2 with TRBJ2-1, with 10 bases matching TRBD2. Germline values: CDR1 WSHSY, CDR2 SAAADI. The CDR3 covers 15 residues. V gave up 2 bases and J gave up 5 bases; unmatched junction bases: 3. The CDR3 sequence is CASSEILAGDNEQFF. CDR3 nucleotides: TGCGCCAGCAGTGAGATTCTAGCGGGGGACAATGAGCAGTTCTTC.